This T cell receptor (beta chain) was sequenced for a study of T cells in localized non-small cell lung cancer. Study findings and constraints: Elevated circulating T cell density in blood was associated with longer overall survival.

Using immunoSEQ multiplex PCR, the repertoire was profiled, and TCRdb retains in-frame clones only, with some absent. The data contain approximately 28,000 clones, roughly 84% of them singletons. A word on this clone: The antigen is not known.

This specimen consisted of peripheral blood mononuclear cells, obtained before any cancer treatment. The receptor was derived from a man aged 40 to 70 with stage III lung adenocarcinoma.

CDR3 bases: TGTGCCAGCAGCTCCCGGGACAGGGGCTATGGCTACACCTTC. It is translated as CASSSRDRGYGYTF. The rearrangement links TRBV5-8 to TRBJ1-2; the match to TRBD1 covers 10 bases. Germline V lookup: CDR1 SGHTS, CDR2 YDEGEE. Trimming cost V 3 bases and J 4 bases; bases outside gene matches: 3. There are 14 residues in the CDR3.